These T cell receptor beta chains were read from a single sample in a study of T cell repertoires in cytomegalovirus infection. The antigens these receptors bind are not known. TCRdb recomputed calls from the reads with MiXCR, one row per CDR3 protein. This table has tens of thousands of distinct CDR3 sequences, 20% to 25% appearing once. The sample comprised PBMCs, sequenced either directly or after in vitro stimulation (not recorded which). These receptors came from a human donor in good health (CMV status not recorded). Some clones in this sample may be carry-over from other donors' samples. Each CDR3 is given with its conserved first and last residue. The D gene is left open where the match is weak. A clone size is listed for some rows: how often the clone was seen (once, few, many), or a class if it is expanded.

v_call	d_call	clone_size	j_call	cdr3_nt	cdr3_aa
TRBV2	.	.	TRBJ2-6	TGTGCCAGCAGTGCACCCAGCTCTGGGGCCAACGTCCTGACTTTC	CASSAPSSGANVLTF
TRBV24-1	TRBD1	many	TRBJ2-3	TGTGCCACCAGTGATTTTCAGGGGGCATCCCAAATGGGGGATACGCAGTATTTT	CATSDFQGASQMGDTQYF
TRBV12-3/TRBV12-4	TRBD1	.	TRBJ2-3	TGTGCCACCCGGCGCGGGACAGGGAAGGATACGCAGTATTTT	CATRRGTGKDTQYF
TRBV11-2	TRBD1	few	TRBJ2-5	TGTGCCAGCAGCCCCTATCGGGACAGGGAGCCCCAAGAGACCCAGTACTTC	CASSPYRDREPQETQYF
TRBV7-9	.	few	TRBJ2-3	TGTGCCAGCAGCTCATGGGAGGAGACCCAAGATACGCAGTATTTT	CASSSWEETQDTQYF
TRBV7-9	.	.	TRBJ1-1	TGTGCCAGCAGCTTAGCGCAGAGGGATGAAGCTTTCTTT	CASSLAQRDEAFF
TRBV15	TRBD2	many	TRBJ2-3	TGTGCCACCAGCAGAGATCCCGGACTAGTGTTAGATACGCAGTATTTT	CATSRDPGLVLDTQYF
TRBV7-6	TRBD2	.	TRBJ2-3	TGTGCCAGCAGCTTAGAAAGCGGGAGAATAGATACGCAGTATTTT	CASSLESGRIDTQYF
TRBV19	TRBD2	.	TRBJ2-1	TGTGCCAGTAAGGGCCTAGCGGACAATGAGCAGTTCTTC	CASKGLADNEQFF
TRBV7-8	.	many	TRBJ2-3	TGTGCCAGCAGTCCCCCCCTAGCTAGCACAGATACGCAGTATTTT	CASSPPLASTDTQYF
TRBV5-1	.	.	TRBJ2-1	TGCGCCAGCAGCTTGGAGTACAATGAGCAGTTCTTC	CASSLEYNEQFF
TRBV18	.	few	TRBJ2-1	TGTGCCAGCTCACCACCCAGCCGCGGAAATGAGCAGTTCTTC	CASSPPSRGNEQFF
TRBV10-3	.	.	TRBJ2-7	TGTGCCATCAGCCCAAGACAAGGGGTCGCCTACGAGCAGTACTTC	CAISPRQGVAYEQYF
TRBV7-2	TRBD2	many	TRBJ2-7	TGTGCCAGCAGCTTCATAGCGGGAGGCCTCTACGAGCAGTACTTC	CASSFIAGGLYEQYF
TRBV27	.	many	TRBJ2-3	TGTGCCAGCAGTGGCAGGCCCGACACAGATACGCAGTATTTT	CASSGRPDTDTQYF
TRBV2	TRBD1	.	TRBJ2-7	TGTGCCAGCAGTGAGGGACAGGCTCGCTTC	CASSEGQARF
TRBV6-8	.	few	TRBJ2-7	TGTGCCAGCAGTTGCCCGGTGGGACTCTACGAGCAGTACTTC	CASSCPVGLYEQYF
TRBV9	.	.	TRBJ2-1	TGTGCCAGCAGCGCCCTCCCAGCGGACTCCTACAATGAGCAGTTCTTC	CASSALPADSYNEQFF
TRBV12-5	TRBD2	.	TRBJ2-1	TGTGCTAGTGGTTTGGTAAAGACTAGCGGGTACAATGAGCAGTTCTTC	CASGLVKTSGYNEQFF
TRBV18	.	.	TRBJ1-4	TGTGCCAGCTCCCGCGTAGGGTTGGACGAAAAACTGTTTTTT	CASSRVGLDEKLFF
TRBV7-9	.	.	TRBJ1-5	TGTGCCAGCAGCTCAGGGTCCCAGCCCCAGCATTTT	CASSSGSQPQHF
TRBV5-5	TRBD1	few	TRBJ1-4	TGTGCCAGCAGCCTCCCGGCAGGGGGCCCAAAACTGTTTTTT	CASSLPAGGPKLFF
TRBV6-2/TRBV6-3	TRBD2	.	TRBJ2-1	TGTGCCAGCAGTGACGGACTAGCGGGAGGTACCGGGGCCTACAATGAGCAGTTCTTC	CASSDGLAGGTGAYNEQFF
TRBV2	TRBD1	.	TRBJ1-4	TGTGCCAGCAGGTTGACAGGGGGAATTGAAAAACTGTTTTTT	CASRLTGGIEKLFF
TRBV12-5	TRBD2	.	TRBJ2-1	TGTGCTAGTGCCCCGCCGCGGCTAGCGGGAGTAAATGAGCAGTTCTTC	CASAPPRLAGVNEQFF
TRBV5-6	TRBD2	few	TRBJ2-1	TGTGCCAGCAGCCACTTCAGACTAGCGGTACGGTATGAGCAGTTCTTC	CASSHFRLAVRYEQFF
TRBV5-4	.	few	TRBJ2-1	TGTGCCAGCACTCTTGGGCCATCAGTCTACAATGAGCAGTTCTTC	CASTLGPSVYNEQFF
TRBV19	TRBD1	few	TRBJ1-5	TGTGCCAGTAGTCCCCTCGACAGGGCAGGCCAGCCCCAGCATTTT	CASSPLDRAGQPQHF
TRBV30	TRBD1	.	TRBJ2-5	TGTGCCTGGAGTACAGCGACAGGGGGAAGGGAGACCCAGTACTTC	CAWSTATGGRETQYF
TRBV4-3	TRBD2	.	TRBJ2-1	TGCGCCAGCAGCCAAGATAGGACTAGCGACTACAATGAGCAGTTCTTC	CASSQDRTSDYNEQFF
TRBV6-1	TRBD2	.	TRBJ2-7	TGTGCCACCAAAGGCGCGGGAGCCACACTCTACGAGCAGTACTTC	CATKGAGATLYEQYF
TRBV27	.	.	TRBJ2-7	TGTGCCAGCAGTTTCGGCCTAGGCGAGCAGTACTTC	CASSFGLGEQYF
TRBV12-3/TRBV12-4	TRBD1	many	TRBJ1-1	TGTGCCAGCAGCCTCCCCGGGGCGGGACAGGGAGCTCGAGAAGCTTTCTTT	CASSLPGAGQGAREAFF
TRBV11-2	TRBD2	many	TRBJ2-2	TGTGCCAGCAGCTTAGAACTAGCGGGGAACACCGGGGAGCTGTTTTTT	CASSLELAGNTGELFF
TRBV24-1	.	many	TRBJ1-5	TGTGCCACCAGTGATCCCAGGGTGGGGCAGCCCCAGCATTTT	CATSDPRVGQPQHF
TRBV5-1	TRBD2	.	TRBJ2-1	TGCGCCAGCAGCTTGCTAGCGGGAGTGGTTGAGCAGTTCTTC	CASSLLAGVVEQFF
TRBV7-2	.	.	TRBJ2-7	TGTGCCAGCAGCCAGCAGTGGGGGGGCCCAAACGAGCAGTACTTC	CASSQQWGGPNEQYF
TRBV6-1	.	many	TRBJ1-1	TGTGCCAGCAGTGAAGAGTGGGGACACCTCCAAGCTTTCTTT	CASSEEWGHLQAFF
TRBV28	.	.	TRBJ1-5	TGTGCCAGCAGAGTGGGACGGAATAATCAGCCCCAGCATTTT	CASRVGRNNQPQHF
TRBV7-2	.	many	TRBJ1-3	TGTGCCAGCAGCTTAGGGCCCGGACACTTCTCTGGAAACACCATATATTTT	CASSLGPGHFSGNTIYF
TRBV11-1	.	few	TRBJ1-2	TGTGCCAGCAGCTTAGACGCGACAGCATTCGATGGCTACACCTTC	CASSLDATAFDGYTF
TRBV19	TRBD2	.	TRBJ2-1	TGTGCCAGTAGTATAAAAGCGGGAGGGACCCCTTTCTACAATGAGCAGTTCTTC	CASSIKAGGTPFYNEQFF
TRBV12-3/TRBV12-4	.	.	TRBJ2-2	TGTGCCAGCAGTCGTAGCGGCACCGGGGAGCTGTTTTTT	CASSRSGTGELFF
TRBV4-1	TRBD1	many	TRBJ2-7	TGCGCCAGCAGCCACAGACCCGGGACAGTGGGCTACGAGCAGTACTTC	CASSHRPGTVGYEQYF
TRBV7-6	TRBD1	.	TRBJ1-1	TGTGCCAGCAGGAGACAGGGGGGGACTGAAGCTTTCTTT	CASRRQGGTEAFF
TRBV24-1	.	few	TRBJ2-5	TGTGCCACCAGTGATGGGGCCGAGTTCAGGGAGACCCAGTACTTC	CATSDGAEFRETQYF
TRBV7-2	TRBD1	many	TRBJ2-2	TGTGCCAGCAGCTTAGGCGGGACAGGGTTCACCGGGGAGCTGTTTTTT	CASSLGGTGFTGELFF
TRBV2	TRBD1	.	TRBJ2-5	TGTGCCAGCAGTTTCAGACAGGGCGTGGGGGAGACCCAGTACTTC	CASSFRQGVGETQYF
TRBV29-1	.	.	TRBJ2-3	TGCAGCGTTGAAGGTGCGGGAAATACAGATACGCAGTATTTT	CSVEGAGNTDTQYF
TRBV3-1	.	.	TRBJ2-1	TGTGCCAGCAGTCCGACAGGTACCTCCTACAATGAGCAGTTCTTC	CASSPTGTSYNEQFF
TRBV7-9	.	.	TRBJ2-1	TGTGCCAGCAGCTTAGGGCCTGATGAGCAGTTCTTC	CASSLGPDEQFF
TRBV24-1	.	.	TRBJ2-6	TGTGCCACTGATTCCAGAGCTGGGGCCAACGTCCTGACTTTC	CATDSRAGANVLTF
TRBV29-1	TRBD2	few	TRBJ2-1	TGCAGCGTTGAAGGGATGAGCGGGAGCTCCTACAATGAGCAGTTCTTC	CSVEGMSGSSYNEQFF
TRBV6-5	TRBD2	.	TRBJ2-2	TGTGCCAGCAGATGGACTAGCGGGACCGGGGAGCTGTTTTTT	CASRWTSGTGELFF
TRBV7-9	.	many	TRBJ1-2	TGTGCCAGCAGCTTATCAATTAACTATGGCTACACCTTC	CASSLSINYGYTF
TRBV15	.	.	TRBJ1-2	TGTGCCACCAGCAGAGATCCCTATGCCGGGTTAGTCTATGGCTACACCTTC	CATSRDPYAGLVYGYTF
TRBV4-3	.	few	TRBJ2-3	TGCGCCAGCAGCCATCAGAGGGGGGTAGATACGCAGTATTTT	CASSHQRGVDTQYF
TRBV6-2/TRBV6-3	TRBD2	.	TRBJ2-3	TGTGCCAGCAACCGAAGAGCGGGGATCACAGATACGCAGTATTTT	CASNRRAGITDTQYF
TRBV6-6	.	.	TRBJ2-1	TGTGCCAGTACCCTCCGGGACACATCGTGGGATGAGCAGTTCTTC	CASTLRDTSWDEQFF